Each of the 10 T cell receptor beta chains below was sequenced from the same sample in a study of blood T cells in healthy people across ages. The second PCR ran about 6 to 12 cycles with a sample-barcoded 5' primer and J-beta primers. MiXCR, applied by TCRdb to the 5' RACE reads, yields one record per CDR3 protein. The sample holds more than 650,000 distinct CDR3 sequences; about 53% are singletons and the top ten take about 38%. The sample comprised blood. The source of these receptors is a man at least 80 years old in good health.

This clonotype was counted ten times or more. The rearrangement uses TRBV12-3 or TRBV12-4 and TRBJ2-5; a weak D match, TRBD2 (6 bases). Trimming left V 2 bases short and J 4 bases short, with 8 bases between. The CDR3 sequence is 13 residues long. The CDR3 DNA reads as TGTGCCAGCAGTTTATCGGGGGTAGAGACCCAGTACTTC. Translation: CASSLSGVETQYF.

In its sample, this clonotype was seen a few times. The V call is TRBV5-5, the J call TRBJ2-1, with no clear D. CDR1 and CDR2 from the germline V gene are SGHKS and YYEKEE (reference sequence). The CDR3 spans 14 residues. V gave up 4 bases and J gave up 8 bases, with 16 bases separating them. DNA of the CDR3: TGTGCCAGCAGCACCCGAGAATCCTCACATGAGCAGTTCTTC. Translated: CASSTRESSHEQFF.

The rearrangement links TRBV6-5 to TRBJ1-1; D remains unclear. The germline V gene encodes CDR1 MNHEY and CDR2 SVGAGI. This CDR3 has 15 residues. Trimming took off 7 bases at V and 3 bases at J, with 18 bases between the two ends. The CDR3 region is CASITSVGRDTEAFF. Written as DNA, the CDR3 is TGTGCCAGCATCACTTCGGTGGGCCGGGACACTGAAGCTTTCTTT.

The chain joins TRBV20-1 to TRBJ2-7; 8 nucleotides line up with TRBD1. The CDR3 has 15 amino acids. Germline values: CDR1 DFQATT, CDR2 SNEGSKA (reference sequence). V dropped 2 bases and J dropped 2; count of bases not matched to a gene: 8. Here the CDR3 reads CSARSDRGLTYEQYF. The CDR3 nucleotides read TGCAGTGCTAGAAGTGACAGGGGTCTAACCTACGAGCAGTACTTC.

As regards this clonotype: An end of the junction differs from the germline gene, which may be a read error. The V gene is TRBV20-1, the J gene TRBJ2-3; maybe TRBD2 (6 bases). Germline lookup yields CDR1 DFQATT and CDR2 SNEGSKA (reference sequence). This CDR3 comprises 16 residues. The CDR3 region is CGARGFRRGSTDTQYF. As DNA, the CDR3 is TGCGGTGCTAGAGGGTTTCGTCGGGGGAGCACAGATACGCAGTATTTT.

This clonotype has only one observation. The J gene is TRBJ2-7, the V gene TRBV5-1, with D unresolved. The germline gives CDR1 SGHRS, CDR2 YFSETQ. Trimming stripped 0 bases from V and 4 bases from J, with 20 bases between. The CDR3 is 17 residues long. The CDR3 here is CASSLGSSLQSLYEQYF. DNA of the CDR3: TGCGCCAGCAGCTTGGGAAGCAGTCTCCAGTCGTTGTACGAGCAGTACTTC. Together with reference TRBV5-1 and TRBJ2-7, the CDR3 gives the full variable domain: KAGVTQTPRYLIKTRGQQVTLSCSPISGHRSVSWYQQTPGQGLQFLFEYFSETQRNKGNFPGRFSGRQFSNSRSEMNVSTLELGDSALYLCASSLGSSLQSLYEQYFGPGTRLTVT.

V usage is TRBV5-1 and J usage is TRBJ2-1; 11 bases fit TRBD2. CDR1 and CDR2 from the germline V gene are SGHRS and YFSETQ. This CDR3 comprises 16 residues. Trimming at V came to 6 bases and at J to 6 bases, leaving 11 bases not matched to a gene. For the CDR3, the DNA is TGCGCCAGCACGCTAGCGGGAGGCCATTTGGCCAATGAGCAGTTCTTC. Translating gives CASTLAGGHLANEQFF.

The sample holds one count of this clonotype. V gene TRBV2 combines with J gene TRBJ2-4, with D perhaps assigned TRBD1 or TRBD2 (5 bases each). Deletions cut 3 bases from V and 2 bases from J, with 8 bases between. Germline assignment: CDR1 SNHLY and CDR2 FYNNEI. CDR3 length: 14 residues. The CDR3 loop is CASSETGPKNIQYF. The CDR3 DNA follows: TGTGCCAGCAGTGAGACGGGACCCAAAAACATTCAGTACTTC.

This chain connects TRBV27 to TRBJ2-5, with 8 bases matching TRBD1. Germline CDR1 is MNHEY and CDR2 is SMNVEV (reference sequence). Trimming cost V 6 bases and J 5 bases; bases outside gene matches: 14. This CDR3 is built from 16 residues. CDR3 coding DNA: TGTGCCAGCAGGGTTACAGGGGGATTCCCGGGGGAGACCCAGTACTTC. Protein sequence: CASRVTGGFPGETQYF.

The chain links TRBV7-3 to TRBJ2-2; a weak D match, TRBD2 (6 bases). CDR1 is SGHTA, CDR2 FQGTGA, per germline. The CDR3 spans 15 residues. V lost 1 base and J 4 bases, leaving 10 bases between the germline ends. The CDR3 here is CASSLRGAGTGELFF. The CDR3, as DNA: TGTGCCAGCAGCTTAAGAGGAGCGGGCACCGGGGAGCTGTTTTTT.